The 5 T cell receptor beta chains presented below share a single source sample, sequenced in a study of blood T cell repertoires in COVID-19. The method was immunoSEQ multiplex PCR; TCRdb's version includes in-frame clones alone and lacks a portion of them. The sample has about 200,000 clones, 80% to 90% seen once. The sample taken for sequencing was peripheral blood. The receptors stem from a woman between 45 and 65 years old with acute or convalescent COVID-19.

V usage is TRBV7-4 and J usage is TRBJ2-2; 8 bases line up with TRBD1. The V gene end was trimmed by 3 bases and the J gene end by 6 bases; junction bases not matched to a gene: 6. CDR1 is SGHVT and CDR2 is SQSDAQ in the germline V gene. The CDR3 runs to 15 residues. The CDR3 region has the DNA TGTGCCAGCAGCTTTGGGACAGGTCAGGCCGGGGAGCTGTTTTTT. Translating it yields CASSFGTGQAGELFF.

V is TRBV11-2 and J is TRBJ1-6, with D perhaps matching TRBD1 (6 bases). This CDR3 has 14 amino acids. Per germline, CDR1 SGHAT and CDR2 FQNNGV. V was pared by 4 bases and J by 12 bases, with 16 bases between. The CDR3 DNA reads TGTGCCAGCAGCTCTCGGGGGGGGCAGGAACCCCTCCACTTT. Translated: CASSSRGGQEPLHF.

V and J are TRBV29-1 and TRBJ1-2; 9 bases are a match to TRBD1. The germline CDR1 and CDR2 sequences are SQVTM and ANQGSEA. The CDR3 sequence is 13 residues long. The trim removed 4 bases at V and 7 bases at J, leaving 7 bases unmatched. The CDR3 bases are TGCAGCGTTGGAAACAGGGGGCGCGTTGGCTACACCTTC. Its translation is CSVGNRGRVGYTF.

This sequence joins TRBV11-3 and TRBJ2-5; the match to TRBD2 covers 12 bases. The CDR3 is 16 residues long. Germline lookup yields CDR1 SGHNT and CDR2 YENEEA. Germline trimming cut 5 bases from V and 4 bases from J; bases unmatched to any gene: 8. The CDR3 sequence is CASSPSTSGSGETQYF. The CDR3 bases are TGTGCCAGCAGCCCATCGACTAGCGGGAGTGGAGAGACCCAGTACTTC.

The gene calls are TRBV7-8 and TRBJ2-1; tentative D call: TRBD1 (5 bases). The germline gives CDR1 SGHVS, CDR2 FQNEAQ. Trimming shortened V by 2 bases and J by 0 bases, and 8 bases separated the two germline ends. The CDR3 covers 15 residues. CDR3 sequence reads: CASSLQGPSYNEQFF. Written as DNA, the CDR3 is TGTGCCAGCAGCTTACAGGGTCCCTCCTACAATGAGCAGTTCTTC.